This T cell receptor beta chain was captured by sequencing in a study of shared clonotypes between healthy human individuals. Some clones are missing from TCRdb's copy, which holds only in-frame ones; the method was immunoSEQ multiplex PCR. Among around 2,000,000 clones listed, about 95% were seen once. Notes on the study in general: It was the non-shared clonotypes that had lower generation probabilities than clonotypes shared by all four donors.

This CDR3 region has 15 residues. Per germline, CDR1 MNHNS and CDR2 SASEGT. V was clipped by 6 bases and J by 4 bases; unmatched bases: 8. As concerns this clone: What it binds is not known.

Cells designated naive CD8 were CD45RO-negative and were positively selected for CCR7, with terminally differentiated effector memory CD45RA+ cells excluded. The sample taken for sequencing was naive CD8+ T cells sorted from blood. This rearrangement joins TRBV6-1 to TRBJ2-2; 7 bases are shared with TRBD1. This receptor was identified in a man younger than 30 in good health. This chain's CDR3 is CASRTLTGFTGELFF. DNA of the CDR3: TGTGCCAGCAGAACTCTGACAGGGTTCACCGGGGAGCTGTTTTTT.